This TCR beta chain was captured by sequencing in a study of Ad26.COV2.S vaccination and SARS-CoV-2 variants. Profiling relied on immunoSEQ multiplex PCR, and the TCRdb table lists in-frame clones only, not all of them. Counted here are 510,000 or so clones, around nine tenths occurring once; the ten biggest clones make up around 13%. The CDR3 runs 14 residues. The germline gives CDR1 SGHRS, CDR2 YFSETQ. The ends were cut back, 0 bases at V and 11 bases at J, with 15 bases in the middle. Treatment denoted: some 20 received Ad26.COV2.S at low or high dose, single or two shots; roughly 5 received placebo; per-sample allocation not given. Collection of samples fell on day 63 after the first vaccine or placebo injection.

V usage is TRBV5-1 and J usage is TRBJ2-1, with D perhaps TRBD2 (5 bases). This receptor was identified in a person aged 18-65 years who received the Ad26.COV2.S COVID-19 vaccine or a placebo. The specimen was peripheral blood, collected in a trial of Ad26.COV2.S vaccine versus placebo. CDR3 sequence reads: CASSLGLAEKQQFF. The CDR3 DNA reads as TGCGCCAGCAGCTTGGGGCTAGCAGAGAAGCAGCAGTTCTTC.